These 14 T cell receptor beta chains came from one sample sequenced in a study of T cell responses to AZD1222 COVID-19 vaccine. The method was immunoSEQ multiplex PCR; TCRdb's version includes in-frame clones alone and lacks a portion of them. This sample yields about 140,000 clones, of which 80% to 95% are seen a single time; about 4% belongs to the top ten. The material was peripheral blood, obtained 28 days after the second AZD1222 dose. These receptors were collected from an adult who received the AZD1222 COVID-19 vaccine.

V gene TRBV18 combines with J gene TRBJ1-5; no clear D gene. V lost 2 bases, J lost 7 bases, and 12 bases lay in between. Germline V gene lookup returns CDR1 KGHSH and CDR2 LQKENI. The CDR3 loop spans 14 amino acids. The CDR3 coding sequence is TGTGCCAGCTCACCATCTAGGAGTGGACAGCCCCAGCATTTT. As protein: CASSPSRSGQPQHF.

The chain couples TRBV3-1 (or the pseudogene TRBV3-2) to TRBJ2-7; the match to TRBD2 covers 11 bases. The germline gives CDR1 LGHDT, CDR2 YNNKEL (reference sequence). The CDR3 sequence is 14 residues long. V lost 7 bases and J lost 6; bases outside the gene matches: 8. Written as DNA, the CDR3 is TGTGCCAGCAACATAGCGGGGGGGCCTTCCGAGCAGTACTTC. Its protein is CASNIAGGPSEQYF.

This chain connects TRBV19 to TRBJ1-6, with D possibly being TRBD1 (6 bases). The germline CDR1 and CDR2 sequences are LNHDA and SQIVND (reference sequence). The CDR3 contains 17 residues. Between the trimmed V and J ends, which lost 5 bases and 8 bases, there was a span of 22 bases. For the CDR3, the DNA is TGTGCCAGTAGTCTCCCGCGTTGGGACACTTATGATTCACCCCTCCACTTT. As protein: CASSLPRWDTYDSPLHF.

This chain links TRBV4-1 with TRBJ1-5; D possibly corresponds to TRBD1 (6 bases). Trimming pared 0 bases from V and 4 bases from J, leaving 10 bases between. The V gene's germline CDR1 is MGHRA and CDR2 YSYEKL. CDR3 length equals 15 residues. The CDR3 region is CASSQDGTGNQPQHF. In DNA form, the CDR3 reads TGCGCCAGCAGCCAAGATGGCACAGGGAATCAGCCCCAGCATTTT.

J is TRBJ1-5 and V is TRBV5-1; D is unresolved. The CDR3 sequence is 13 residues long. The germline V and J ends were trimmed by 0 bases and 0 bases, with 1 base remaining between them. CDR1 SGHRS and CDR2 YFSETQ come from the germline V gene. CDR3 nucleotides: TGCGCCAGCAGCTTGGGTAGCAATCAGCCCCAGCATTTT. Its protein is CASSLGSNQPQHF.

The rearrangement links TRBV7-9 to TRBJ1-1, with 8 bases aligning to TRBD1. The CDR3 extends over 17 amino acids. The ends lost 5 bases at V and 1 base at J; junction bases unmatched: 12. The germline V gene has CDR1 SEHNR and CDR2 FQNEAQ (reference sequence). This chain's CDR3 is CASSPGTGRPKNTEAFF. The DNA for the CDR3 is TGTGCCAGCAGCCCCGGGACAGGCCGACCCAAGAACACTGAAGCTTTCTTT.

The V and J genes are TRBV12-3 or TRBV12-4 and TRBJ1-3, with unresolved D. Trimming cost V 5 bases and J 0 bases, with 2 bases left between them. CDR3 length: 12 residues. CDR3 residues: CASSNSGNTIYF. For the CDR3, the DNA is TGTGCCAGCAGTAACTCTGGAAACACCATATATTTT.

The chain joins TRBV7-3 to TRBJ2-5, with 9 bases lining up with TRBD2. Looked up from germline, CDR1 is SGHTA and CDR2 is FQGTGA. The J segment lost 2 bases and the V segment lost 6 bases, leaving 19 bases of the junction unmatched. The CDR3 runs 19 residues. For the CDR3, the DNA is TGTGCCAGCAGATCTTACAGGCTAGCGGGGCCGACCTTACAAGAGACCCAGTACTTC. It translates to CASRSYRLAGPTLQETQYF.

The genes are TRBV7-3 and TRBJ2-3; D ambiguous. Trimming cost V 1 base and J 2 bases, with 10 bases left between them. Germline CDR1 reads SGHTA; CDR2 reads FQGTGA. CDR3 size: 15 residues. The CDR3, as DNA: TGTGCCAGCAGCTTAAGCTTTGGTACCACAGATACGCAGTATTTT. It is translated as CASSLSFGTTDTQYF.

The J gene is TRBJ1-1, the V gene TRBV7-3; D possibly corresponds to TRBD1 (6 bases). Germline CDR1 and CDR2: SGHTA and FQGTGA. This CDR3 is built from 17 residues. Trimming removed 3 bases from V and 2 bases from J, with 19 bases in between. CDR3: CASSLGGLKRLNTEAFF. The CDR3 nucleotides read TGTGCCAGCAGCTTGGGGGGGCTCAAACGATTAAACACTGAAGCTTTCTTT. Using reference TRBV7-3 and TRBJ1-1 for the parts outside the CDR3, the full variable domain is GAGVSQTPSNKVTEKGKYVELRCDPISGHTALYWYRQSLGQGPEFLIYFQGTGAADDSGLPNDRFFAVRPEGSVSTLKIQRTERGDSAVYLCASSLGGLKRLNTEAFFGQGTRLTVV.

The chain couples TRBV5-4 to TRBJ2-5, with D hard to call. Germline CDR1 is SGHNT and CDR2 is YYREEE (reference sequence). The CDR3 loop spans 12 amino acids. V was shortened by 1 base and J by 4 bases, with 5 bases between the two germline ends. The DNA of the CDR3 is TGTGCCAGCAGCTTGTTCCCAGAGACCCAGTACTTC. Its translation: CASSLFPETQYF. Together with reference TRBV5-4 and TRBJ2-5, the CDR3 gives the full variable domain: ETGVTQSPTHLIKTRGQQVTLRCSSQSGHNTVSWYQQALGQGPQFIFQYYREEENGRGNFPPRFSGLQFPNYSSELNVNALELDDSALYLCASSLFPETQYFGPGTRLLVL.

In nucleotides, the CDR3 is TGTGCCAGCTCACCGTTCAGGACGGGAGGAAACACCATATATTTT. It translates to CASSPFRTGGNTIYF. The chain recombines TRBV18 with TRBJ1-3; no clear D gene. V dropped 3 bases and J dropped 4 bases, with 13 bases sitting between them. The CDR3 extends over 15 amino acids. Per germline, CDR1 KGHSH and CDR2 LQKENI.

The rearrangement uses TRBV5-1 and TRBJ2-3; 8 nucleotides line up with TRBD2. V dropped 5 bases and J dropped 3; count of bases not matched to a gene: 8. The V gene's germline CDR1 is SGHRS and CDR2 YFSETQ. This CDR3 is 15 amino acids long. The CDR3 DNA is TGCGCCAGCAGGTTCTCGGGGGGGATTACAGATACGCAGTATTTT. It encodes CASRFSGGITDTQYF.

The chain has TRBV5-1 and TRBJ2-1; D may be TRBD2 (5 bases). CDR3 length: 16 residues. Trimming removed 0 bases from V and 0 bases from J, with 10 bases in between. Looked up from germline, CDR1 is SGHRS and CDR2 is YFSETQ. Here the CDR3 reads CASSLASTNSYNEQFF. The CDR3 DNA reads as TGCGCCAGCAGCTTGGCGTCGACTAACTCCTACAATGAGCAGTTCTTC. The entire variable domain, with the rest obtained from reference TRBV5-1 and TRBJ2-1, is as follows: KAGVTQTPRYLIKTRGQQVTLSCSPISGHRSVSWYQQTPGQGLQFLFEYFSETQRNKGNFPGRFSGRQFSNSRSEMNVSTLELGDSALYLCASSLASTNSYNEQFFGPGTRLTVL.